This TCR beta chain stems from a study of shared clonotypes between healthy human individuals. Study-wide context: Donor ages ranged 18 to 49 years: a couple of women, a few men.

CDR3 length: 15 amino acids. V gave up 7 bases and J gave up 1 base; unmatched junction bases: 5. The germline gives CDR1 MDHEN, CDR2 SYDVKM. To note about this clone: The antigen remains undetermined.

Notes on the study in general: It was the non-shared clonotypes that had lower generation probabilities than clonotypes shared by all four donors.

Study donors comprised healthy, HIV-negative adults devoid of recent acute infection or vaccination. Clones were read by immunoSEQ multiplex PCR, and TCRdb kept only the in-frame ones, dropping some. The sample contains around 690,000 clones, roughly 87% of which appear only once. The sample consisted of memory CD8+ T cells from PBMCs. Subset noted: CD45RO+ cells pooled with CCR7-negative TemRA cells. J is TRBJ2-7 and V is TRBV28; 12 bases match TRBD2. This clonotype originated in a man aged 18 to 30 in good health. Some clones in this sample may be carry-over from other donors' samples. DNA of the CDR3: TGTGCCAGCAAGGCTAGCGGGAGGGTATCCTACGAGCAGTACTTC. It codes for CASKASGRVSYEQYF. The whole variable domain, remainder taken from reference TRBV28 and TRBJ2-7, is DVKVTQSSRYLVKRTGEKVFLECVQDMDHENMFWYRQDPGLGLRLIYFSYDVKMKEKGDIPEGYSVSREKKERFSLILESASTNQTSMYLCASKASGRVSYEQYFGPGTRLTVT.